This T cell receptor (beta chain) was retrieved from a study of regulatory T cells in long-lasting Graves disease. V was trimmed by 4 bases and J by 2 bases, leaving 9 bases between them. Germline V CDR1 and CDR2: SEHNR, FQNEAQ (reference sequence). This CDR3 contains 14 residues. The time point here: persistent/refractory GD, antithyroid drugs over 5 years with positive TRAb. Scientists built the TCR library using RNA that was extracted from PBMCs. HTBI primers from iRepertoire and Arm-PCR of CDR3 regions yielded the TCR beta libraries. Each CDR3 protein is one row after TCRdb ran MiXCR on the multiplex PCR reads. In the table there are fewer than 450,000 distinct CDR3 sequences, about a fifth of which are singletons.

The chain has TRBV7-9 and TRBJ1-3, with D tentatively TRBD1 (5 bases). The clonotype originates from a female donor with Graves disease. The source was peripheral blood mononuclear cells (PBMCs), collected when the disease was refractory, from a patient treated with antithyroid drugs. The CDR3 sequence is CASSSKGPGNTIYF. In DNA form, the CDR3 reads TGTGCCAGCAGCTCCAAGGGGCCTGGAAACACCATATATTTT. Drawing the rest from reference TRBV7-9 and TRBJ1-3, the complete variable domain is DTGVSQNPRHKITKRGQNVTFRCDPISEHNRLYWYRQTLGQGPEFLTYFQNEAQLEKSRLLSDRFSAERPKGSFSTLEIQRTEQGDSAMYLCASSSKGPGNTIYFGEGSWLTVV.